This T cell receptor (beta chain) was sequenced for a study of blood T cell repertoires in COVID-19. Study at large: Spain, Italy and the United States supplied samples that represented acute and convalescent COVID-19. T cells, B-cell-depleted T cells, or PBMCs supplied cDNA or gDNA.

Seattle's enrolled individuals joined amid active infection and were then monitored longitudinally. As handled by the study authors: How many nucleated cells were present was estimated from reference gene primer amplification. Here immunoSEQ multiplex PCR was the method, and the copy in TCRdb shows in-frame clones only, minus some. V, J and clone size reflect that table, while D and trimming were determined from the DNA. The table lists about 130,000 clones, about four fifths of them singletons. Only a few counts were recorded for this clone. The CDR3 consists of 16 residues. With 6 bases removed from V and 0 bases from J, the gap between germline ends came to 15 bases. Germline CDR1 and CDR2: LNHDA and SQIVND (reference sequence).

V gene TRBV19 combines with J gene TRBJ1-3; D perhaps matches TRBD1 (5 bases). This receptor was identified in a woman between 70 and 85 years old with COVID-19, enrolled during active disease. Input material: peripheral blood. The CDR3 protein is CASSYVPGISGNTIYF. DNA of the CDR3: TGTGCCAGTAGCTACGTCCCAGGGATCTCTGGAAACACCATATATTTT. Drawing the rest from reference TRBV19 and TRBJ1-3, the complete variable domain is DGGITQSPKYLFRKEGQNVTLSCEQNLNHDAMYWYRQDPGQGLRLIYYSQIVNDFQKGDIAEGYSVSREKKESFPLTVTSAQKNPTAFYLCASSYVPGISGNTIYFGEGSWLTVV.